This record looks at one T cell receptor (beta chain) sequence and its context. TCRdb called the 5' RACE reads again in MiXCR, with one record for every CDR3 protein. Here the sample spans roughly 40,000 distinct CDR3 sequences, over 15% being singletons. V shed 2 bases and J shed 5 bases, with 11 bases lying between them. Germline CDR1 SGHRS, CDR2 YFSETQ. The CDR3 length is 14 residues. The sample was naive CD4+ T cells sorted from a lymph node. Subset here: naive CD4+ T cells, CD4+CD45RA+CD25-. This chain joins TRBV5-1 and TRBJ2-1; D gene uncertain. This TCR derives from a female donor with breast cancer. This CDR3 reads CASSFETLNNEQFF. The CDR3 bases are TGCGCCAGCAGCTTTGAAACACTGAACAATGAGCAGTTCTTC.